These 30 T cell receptor beta chains were sequenced from one sample in a study of blood T cell repertoires in COVID-19. Here immunoSEQ multiplex PCR was the method, and the copy in TCRdb shows in-frame clones only, minus some. The table records some 150,000 clones, approximately 88% of them present only once. The sequencing input was peripheral blood. Every receptor here comes from a woman between 45 and 60 years old with acute or convalescent COVID-19.

The V and J genes are TRBV6-5 and TRBJ1-2, with D perhaps matching TRBD1 (5 bases). The CDR3 sequence is 15 residues long. The germline CDR1 and CDR2 sequences are MNHEY and SVGAGI. The V end lost 6 bases, the J end lost 1 base, and 15 bases lay between the germline ends. The chain's CDR3 is CASRAMGRDNYGYTF. The CDR3 DNA reads TGTGCCAGCAGGGCCATGGGCAGGGATAACTATGGCTACACCTTC.

V and J are TRBV7-8 and TRBJ1-6; a weak D match, TRBD1 (5 bases). The germline CDR1 and CDR2 sequences are SGHVS and FQNEAQ. This CDR3 contains 15 residues. With 5 bases removed from V and 4 bases from J, the gap between germline ends came to 12 bases. For the CDR3, the DNA is TGTGCCAGCAGCCGAAGTGACAGTTATAATTCACCCCTCCACTTT. Protein product: CASSRSDSYNSPLHF.

On this clone itself: Relative to the germline gene, one junction end is altered; a read error may explain this. The gene calls are TRBV7-6 and TRBJ2-1; the D gene is possibly TRBD1 (5 bases). Germline V gene lookup returns CDR1 SGHVS and CDR2 FNYEAQ. The CDR3 is 18 residues long. The CDR3 here is CASSPRVAYQGSNNEQFF. The DNA of the CDR3 is TGTGCCAGCAGCCCCCGAGTTGCCTATCAGGGCTCCAACAATGAGCAGTTCTTC. Drawing the rest from reference TRBV7-6 and TRBJ2-1, the complete variable domain is GAGVSQSPRYKVTKRGQDVALRCDPISGHVSLYWYRQALGQGPEFLTYFNYEAQQDKSGLPNDRFSAERPEGSISTLTIQRTEQRDSAMYRCASSPRVAYQGSNNEQFFGPGTRLTVL.

This chain joins TRBV7-8 and TRBJ1-2, with TRBD1 matching over 7 bases. The germline gives CDR1 SGHVS, CDR2 FQNEAQ. Trimming took 5 bases from V and 3 from J; bases not matched to a gene: 3. This CDR3 region has 13 residues. This chain's CDR3 is CASSLDRDYGYTF. The CDR3 DNA reads as TGTGCCAGCAGCCTTGACAGGGACTATGGCTACACCTTC.

This clone appeared a single time. J is TRBJ2-2 and V is TRBV28; the match to TRBD1 covers 7 bases. The CDR3 length is 14 residues. V was pared by 8 bases and J by 1 base, with 4 bases of the junction left unmatched. The germline V gene encodes CDR1 MDHEN and CDR2 SYDVKM. The CDR3 spells CASRRTGNTGELFF. CDR3 sequence (DNA): TGTGCCAGCCGACGGACAGGGAACACCGGGGAGCTGTTTTTT.

Only a few counts were recorded for this clone. The chain uses TRBV9 and TRBJ1-1; 9 positions match TRBD1. CDR3 length equals 14 residues. Germline CDR1 and CDR2: SGDLS and YYNGEE. V shed 4 bases and J 4 bases; nucleotides not matched to a gene: 5. The CDR3 protein is CASSLGQGGTEAFF. CDR3 nucleotide sequence: TGTGCCAGCAGCTTGGGACAGGGAGGCACTGAAGCTTTCTTT.

V gene TRBV9 combines with J gene TRBJ1-1; 12 nucleotides line up with TRBD1. The CDR3 covers 15 residues. Germline CDR1 SGDLS, CDR2 YYNGEE. Unmatched junction bases numbered 5, after V lost 4 bases and J lost 4 bases. CDR3 sequence reads: CASSPGGQGATEAFF. The CDR3 DNA follows: TGTGCCAGCAGCCCCGGGGGACAGGGGGCCACTGAAGCTTTCTTT. The full variable domain, its missing parts supplied by reference TRBV9 and TRBJ1-1, is DSGVTQTPKHLITATGQRVTLRCSPRSGDLSVYWYQQSLDQGLQFLIQYYNGEERAKGNILERFSAQQFPDLHSELNLSSLELGDSALYFCASSPGGQGATEAFFGQGTRLTVV.

The rearrangement links TRBV11-2 to TRBJ1-2; D is ambiguous. CDR3 length equals 13 residues. V was clipped by 1 base and J by 4 bases, with 7 bases between them. From germline, CDR1 is SGHAT and CDR2 FQNNGV. The CDR3 nucleotides read TGTGCCAGCAGCTTAGGAGGAAGCTATGGCTACACCTTC. This encodes CASSLGGSYGYTF. Supplemented by reference TRBV11-2 and TRBJ1-2, the full variable domain reads EAGVAQSPRYKIIEKRQSVAFWCNPISGHATLYWYQQILGQGPKLLIQFQNNGVVDDSQLPKDRFSAERLKGVDSTLKIQPAKLEDSAVYLCASSLGGSYGYTFGSGTRLTVV.

V is TRBV6-5 and J is TRBJ1-3; D is possibly TRBD1 (6 bases). The CDR3 is 15 residues long. The germline gives CDR1 MNHEY, CDR2 SVGAGI. V shed 8 bases and J shed 0 bases, with 14 bases lying between them. The CDR3 DNA is TGTGCCAGCTGGACAGACGGACCCTCTGGAAACACCATATATTTT. Encoded protein: CASWTDGPSGNTIYF.

CDR3 nucleotide sequence: TGTGCCAGCACCTCAGGGGGATATGGACACGAGCAGTACTTC. Its translation is CASTSGGYGHEQYF. The J gene is TRBJ2-7, the V gene TRBV5-6, with 7 nucleotides matching TRBD1. J lost 5 bases, V lost 6 bases, and 11 bases had no gene match. CDR1 and CDR2 from the germline V gene are SGHDT and YYEEEE. The CDR3 has 14 amino acids.

V gene TRBV14 combines with J gene TRBJ2-1, with 7 bases that match TRBD2. This CDR3 comprises 17 residues. CDR1 and CDR2 (germline): SGHDN, FVKESK. Germline trimming cut 0 bases from V and 4 bases from J; bases unmatched to any gene: 9. CDR3 sequence (DNA): TGTGCCAGCAGCCAAGAAAACCGGGAGGTATGGTACAATGAGCAGTTCTTC. This gives the protein CASSQENREVWYNEQFF.

The chain uses TRBV2 and TRBJ1-2; the D is unclear. V gave up 8 bases and J gave up 3 bases, with 7 bases separating them. CDR1 is SNHLY and CDR2 is FYNNEI in the germline V gene. This CDR3 comprises 11 residues. Here the CDR3 reads CASGRDYGYTF. CDR3 sequence (DNA): TGTGCCAGCGGGAGAGACTATGGCTACACCTTC. Using reference TRBV2 and TRBJ1-2 for the parts outside the CDR3, the full variable domain is EPEVTQTPSHQVTQMGQEVILRCVPISNHLYFYWYRQILGQKVEFLVSFYNNEISEKSEIFDDQFSVERPDGSNFTLKIRSTKLEDSAMYFCASGRDYGYTFGSGTRLTVV.

The rearrangement joins TRBV10-3 to TRBJ2-1; TRBD2 matches 13 bases. The CDR3 extends over 18 amino acids. Germline V gene lookup returns CDR1 ENHRY and CDR2 SYGVKD. V was pared by 4 bases and J by 4 bases, with 10 bases of the junction left unmatched. Here the CDR3 DNA reads TGTGCCATCAGTGGTTCTCGGGGACTAGCGGGACCTTACAATGAGCAGTTCTTC. It encodes CAISGSRGLAGPYNEQFF.

The chain recombines TRBV4-2 with TRBJ2-3; 9 nucleotides agree with TRBD1. CDR3 length equals 15 residues. Germline V CDR1 and CDR2: LGHNA, YNFKEQ. The ends lost 6 bases at V and 1 base at J; junction bases unmatched: 5. The CDR3 here is CASRDRGTGTDTQYF. CDR3 coding DNA: TGTGCCAGCAGAGACAGGGGGACTGGCACAGATACGCAGTATTTT.

This sequence joins TRBV27 and TRBJ2-4, with 10 positions matching TRBD2. Trimming took 3 bases from V and 4 from J; bases not matched to a gene: 3. CDR3 length: 15 residues. Germline V gene sequence: CDR1 MNHEY, CDR2 SMNVEV (reference sequence). For the CDR3, the DNA is TGTGCCAGCAGTTTGAGGACTAGCGGTAAAAACATTCAGTACTTC. As protein: CASSLRTSGKNIQYF.

This sequence joins TRBV5-4 and TRBJ2-7; 8 bases are shared with TRBD2. Germline-derived CDR1 and CDR2 are SGHNT and YYREEE (reference sequence). V trimming: 4 bases; J trimming: 5 bases; junction bases outside the gene matches: 17. The CDR3 runs to 17 residues. The DNA of the CDR3 is TGTGCCAGCAGCGGGCTTAGCGGGGAGGCCTTAAACGACGAGCAGTACTTC. The encoded protein is CASSGLSGEALNDEQYF.

The genes are TRBV6-5 and TRBJ1-1; 7 bases are shared with TRBD1. The J segment lost 0 bases and the V segment lost 4 bases, leaving 2 bases of the junction unmatched. Germline V gene sequence: CDR1 MNHEY, CDR2 SVGAGI. The length of the CDR3 is 14 residues. CDR3 sequence: CASSLTGMNTEAFF. DNA of the CDR3: TGTGCCAGCAGTTTGACAGGGATGAACACTGAAGCTTTCTTT.

The chain combines TRBV30 with TRBJ2-7; D is uncertain. Trimming stripped 2 bases from V and 13 bases from J, with 15 bases between. The CDR3 is made up of 11 amino acids. CDR1 and CDR2 from the germline V gene are GTSNPN and SVGIG (reference sequence). The CDR3 DNA follows: TGTGCCTGGAGTCTTTCGACGGAGTACTACTTC. As protein: CAWSLSTEYYF.

This clone was counted between two and nine times. The rearrangement uses TRBV30 and TRBJ1-4; D gene unclear. CDR3 length: 12 amino acids. Germline V CDR1 and CDR2: GTSNPN, SVGIG (reference sequence). Trimming shortened V by 4 bases and J by 4 bases, and 7 bases separated the two germline ends. DNA of the CDR3: TGTGCCTGGACCCGGTATAATGAAAAACTGTTTTTT. Translation: CAWTRYNEKLFF.

The chain carries TRBV7-6 and TRBJ2-2; 11 nucleotides match TRBD2. V lost 5 bases, J lost 5 bases, and 7 bases stayed unmatched. The CDR3 spans 16 residues. CDR1 SGHVS and CDR2 FNYEAQ come from the germline V gene. The CDR3 loop reads CASSQGLAANTGELFF. The CDR3 DNA follows: TGTGCCAGCAGCCAGGGACTAGCGGCCAATACCGGGGAGCTGTTTTTT.

The chain uses TRBV3-1 (or the pseudogene TRBV3-2) and TRBJ1-4, with D maybe TRBD1 (6 bases). CDR3 size: 15 residues. Trimming left V 4 bases short and J 4 bases short, with 13 bases between. Looked up from germline, CDR1 is LGHDT and CDR2 is YNNKEL (reference sequence). The CDR3 DNA reads TGTGCCAGCAGCCCGCGACAGGACATTAATGAAAAACTGTTTTTT. Its translation: CASSPRQDINEKLFF.

This chain connects TRBV18 to TRBJ2-7; 7 bases fit TRBD2. Trimming took 2 bases from V and 3 from J; bases not matched to a gene: 4. Germline V gene lookup returns CDR1 KGHSH and CDR2 LQKENI. The CDR3 loop spans 14 amino acids. In nucleotides, the CDR3 is TGTGCCAGCTCACCAGACCTAGCGGTCTACGAGCAGTACTTC. This sequence encodes CASSPDLAVYEQYF.

The chain joins TRBV21-1 to TRBJ2-7; the table calls TRBD2, which could not be checked here. TRBV21-1 is a documented pseudogene. This CDR3 spans 16 amino acids. CDR3 DNA: TGTGCCAGCAGCAACAGAAACAAGCGGGTCTCCTACGAGCAGTACTTC. Residues: CASSNRNKRVSYEQYF.

This chain links TRBV4-2 with TRBJ2-3; D is uncertain. The CDR3 is 15 amino acids. Germline V gene lookup returns CDR1 LGHNA and CDR2 YNFKEQ. V lost 1 base and J 1 base, leaving 9 bases between the germline ends. CDR3 sequence (DNA): TGTGCCAGCAGCCAAGTCCTTCTAGGCACAGATACGCAGTATTTT. The encoded protein is CASSQVLLGTDTQYF.

The V gene is TRBV2, the J gene TRBJ2-3; TRBD2 matches 8 bases. The CDR3 totals 16 residues. J lost 6 bases, V lost 6 bases, and 14 bases had no gene match. Germline CDR1 reads SNHLY; CDR2 reads FYNNEI. The CDR3 region is CASRPVRLAGKDTQYF. As DNA, the CDR3 is TGTGCCAGCAGGCCCGTTCGTTTAGCGGGGAAGGATACGCAGTATTTT.

V usage is TRBV19 and J usage is TRBJ2-3, with D uncertain. V lost 1 base and J 4 bases, leaving 9 bases between the germline ends. The CDR3 is 14 residues long. The V gene's germline CDR1 is LNHDA and CDR2 SQIVND (reference sequence). The CDR3 reads CASSIAQIPDTQYF. The CDR3 bases are TGTGCCAGTAGTATAGCCCAGATCCCAGATACGCAGTATTTT.

The V gene is TRBV3-1 (or the pseudogene TRBV3-2), the J gene TRBJ2-1, with TRBD2 matching over 9 bases. CDR3 length equals 16 residues. V trimming: 1 base; J trimming: 5 bases; junction bases outside the gene matches: 6. Germline V gene data show CDR1 as LGHDT and CDR2 as YNNKEL (reference sequence). DNA of the CDR3: TGTGCCAGCAGCCAAGGTCTTAGCGGGGGCCACAATGAGCAGTTCTTC. It translates to CASSQGLSGGHNEQFF.

V and J are TRBV3-1 (or the pseudogene TRBV3-2) and TRBJ1-4, with a weak D call TRBD1 (5 bases). V lost 0 bases to trimming and J lost 8 bases, with 7 bases between them. From germline, CDR1 is LGHDT and CDR2 YNNKEL (reference sequence). The CDR3 is 13 amino acids. CDR3 DNA: TGTGCCAGCAGCCAAGATCGGGGGGAAAAACTGTTTTTT. It yields the protein CASSQDRGEKLFF.

V is TRBV5-1 and J is TRBJ1-1, with 12 bases that match TRBD1. Looked up from germline, CDR1 is SGHRS and CDR2 is YFSETQ. Trimming took 3 bases from V and 4 from J; bases not matched to a gene: 16. There are 19 residues in the CDR3. CDR3 sequence (DNA): TGCGCCAGCAGCTCCCCGGGACAGGGGGCAACGCGTGGAATCACTGAAGCTTTCTTT. As protein: CASSSPGQGATRGITEAFF. The full variable domain, its missing parts supplied by reference TRBV5-1 and TRBJ1-1, is KAGVTQTPRYLIKTRGQQVTLSCSPISGHRSVSWYQQTPGQGLQFLFEYFSETQRNKGNFPGRFSGRQFSNSRSEMNVSTLELGDSALYLCASSSPGQGATRGITEAFFGQGTRLTVV.

This sequence joins TRBV29-1 and TRBJ2-1, with 8 bases matching TRBD2. Per germline, CDR1 SQVTM and CDR2 ANQGSEA. Trimming cost V 6 bases and J 8 bases; bases outside gene matches: 9. This CDR3 is 13 amino acids long. Here the CDR3 DNA reads TGCAGCGTGAGGAGCGGGGGAGGGGATGAGCAGTTCTTC. This sequence encodes CSVRSGGGDEQFF.